Shown below are 24 T cell receptor beta chains from a single sample sequenced in a study of blood T cell repertoires in COVID-19. Only in-frame clones appear in the TCRdb table, and some are missing; sequencing was by immunoSEQ multiplex PCR. The sample contains 270,000 or so clones, 86% of which appear only once. The source material was PBMCs or T cells enriched from blood (not recorded which). All receptors derive from a woman under 30 who had recovered from COVID-19.

The V and J genes are TRBV4-3 and TRBJ1-2, with 7 nucleotides matching TRBD1. CDR3 length: 15 amino acids. The V and J ends lost 4 bases and 6 bases, in that order; junction bases with no gene match: 11. Germline-derived CDR1 and CDR2 are LGHNA and YSLEER. CDR3 nucleotides: TGCGCCAGCAGCCCCCGACAGGGCTCGGGAGATGGCTACACCTTC. It encodes CASSPRQGSGDGYTF.

The chain is built from TRBV11-3 and TRBJ1-6, with 9 bases lining up with TRBD1. V trimming: 4 bases; J trimming: 10 bases; junction bases outside the gene matches: 5. The length of the CDR3 is 14 residues. In germline, CDR1 is SGHNT, CDR2 YENEEA. The CDR3, as DNA: TGTGCCAGCAGCTCGCTCACAGGGGGCTCACCCCTCCACTTT. Translated, it gives CASSSLTGGSPLHF.

J is TRBJ1-1 and V is TRBV23-1, with D maybe TRBD1 (5 bases). TRBV23-1 is labeled an ORF, and its function is uncertain. V lost 7 bases to trimming and J lost 3 bases, with 18 bases between them. The CDR3 has 15 amino acids. The CDR3 bases are TGCGCCAGCATCCTGGGAGAGGGAGGGGACACTGAAGCTTTCTTT. This translates into CASILGEGGDTEAFF.

V and J are TRBV30 and TRBJ2-1; the match to TRBD2 covers 10 bases. The CDR3 is 15 amino acids. V dropped 2 bases and J dropped 6; count of bases not matched to a gene: 7. Looked up from germline, CDR1 is GTSNPN and CDR2 is SVGIG (reference sequence). CDR3 amino acids: CAWSKRGGRFNEQFF. The CDR3 DNA reads TGTGCCTGGAGTAAGCGGGGGGGCAGGTTCAATGAGCAGTTCTTC.

The V call is TRBV30, the J call TRBJ1-1; a possible D gene is TRBD1 (6 bases). V shed 0 bases and J shed 2 bases, with 10 bases lying between them. CDR3 length: 14 amino acids. The germline gives CDR1 GTSNPN, CDR2 SVGIG (reference sequence). CDR3 region: CAWSVGGVNTEAFF. The CDR3 nucleotides read TGTGCCTGGAGTGTAGGGGGGGTTAACACTGAAGCTTTCTTT.

This chain connects TRBV6-5 to TRBJ2-3, with TRBD2 matching 9 bases. Germline V lookup: CDR1 MNHEY, CDR2 SVGAGI. V lost 5 bases, J lost 0 bases, and 3 bases stayed unmatched. This CDR3 contains 15 residues. CDR3 protein: CASSLTSGSTDTQYF. For the CDR3, the DNA is TGTGCCAGCAGTCTTACTAGCGGGAGCACAGATACGCAGTATTTT.

This chain links TRBV11-2 with TRBJ1-5; perhaps TRBD1 as D (5 bases). The germline V and J ends were trimmed by 5 bases and 9 bases, with 23 bases remaining between them. Per the germline V gene, CDR1 is SGHAT and CDR2 is FQNNGV. The CDR3 loop spans 16 amino acids. DNA of the CDR3: TGTGCCAGCAGCCCCCTTGGGGGAGGCAGTGCGTGGCCCCAGCATTTT. It yields the protein CASSPLGGGSAWPQHF.

The gene calls are TRBV4-3 and TRBJ2-3; TRBD2 agrees at 9 bases. The CDR3 covers 17 residues. The germline CDR1 and CDR2 sequences are LGHNA and YSLEER. V lost 2 bases and J lost 0; bases outside the gene matches: 6. The CDR3 region is CASSQFTSGYSTDTQYF. DNA of the CDR3: TGCGCCAGCAGCCAATTTACTAGCGGGTATAGCACAGATACGCAGTATTTT.

The rearrangement uses TRBV9 and TRBJ1-1, with unresolved D. V lost 3 bases and J lost 11, with 17 bases in between. The CDR3 is 13 residues long. Per the germline V gene, CDR1 is SGDLS and CDR2 is YYNGEE. The CDR3 region is CASSDGRPTGAFF. For the CDR3, the DNA is TGTGCCAGCAGCGACGGTCGGCCCACCGGGGCTTTCTTT.

This clone was seen just once. The V call is TRBV9, the J call TRBJ2-2, with D unclear. V lost 0 bases and J lost 3, with 6 bases in between. Germline-derived CDR1 and CDR2 are SGDLS and YYNGEE. The CDR3 has 14 amino acids. In nucleotides, the CDR3 is TGTGCCAGCAGCGTAGTTCTCGACACCGGGGAGCTGTTTTTT. Amino acids: CASSVVLDTGELFF. The variable domain in full, with the rest retrieved from reference TRBV9 and TRBJ2-2, is DSGVTQTPKHLITATGQRVTLRCSPRSGDLSVYWYQQSLDQGLQFLIQYYNGEERAKGNILERFSAQQFPDLHSELNLSSLELGDSALYFCASSVVLDTGELFFGEGSRLTVL.

This sequence joins TRBV7-8 and TRBJ1-1; D not certain. CDR1 is SGHVS and CDR2 is FQNEAQ in the germline V gene. Trimming took off 2 bases at V and 3 bases at J, with 7 bases between the two ends. The CDR3 spans 13 residues. The CDR3 nucleotides read TGTGCCAGCAGCTTAAGCGCTGACACTGAAGCTTTCTTT. This sequence encodes CASSLSADTEAFF.

This clone has only a few counts. In DNA, the CDR3 is TGCAGCGTCGGGACAGGGGAGACTGAAGCTTTCTTT. It translates to CSVGTGETEAFF. The V gene is TRBV29-1, the J gene TRBJ1-1; 10 bases are shared with TRBD1. Germline V lookup: CDR1 SQVTM, CDR2 ANQGSEA. This CDR3 comprises 12 residues. The V gene end was trimmed by 6 bases and the J gene end by 5 bases; junction bases not matched to a gene: 3. Full variable domain (rest looked up from reference TRBV29-1 and TRBJ1-1): SAVISQKPSRDICQRGTSLTIQCQVDSQVTMMFWYRQQPGQSLTLIATANQGSEATYESGFVIDKFPISRPNLTFSTLTVSNMSPEDSSIYLCSVGTGETEAFFGQGTRLTVV.

This clone was detected only a few times. The rearrangement uses TRBV7-9 and TRBJ1-2, with TRBD1 identical over 10 bases. The CDR3 extends over 15 amino acids. V shed 5 bases and J 4 bases; nucleotides not matched to a gene: 7. The germline CDR1 and CDR2 sequences are SEHNR and FQNEAQ (reference sequence). CDR3 residues: CASSQPGQGIYGYTF. In DNA form, the CDR3 reads TGTGCCAGCAGCCAGCCGGGACAGGGGATCTATGGCTACACCTTC.

In DNA, the CDR3 is TGTGCCATCAGCCTGGACAGGGGATTAGATGAAGCTTTCTTT. Amino acids: CAISLDRGLDEAFF. The V and J genes are TRBV10-3 and TRBJ1-1; the match to TRBD1 covers 9 bases. CDR3 length: 14 residues. V trimming: 6 bases; J trimming: 7 bases; junction bases outside the gene matches: 9. The germline V gene has CDR1 ENHRY and CDR2 SYGVKD.

This sequence joins TRBV3-1 (or the pseudogene TRBV3-2) and TRBJ2-1; 12 bases line up with TRBD2. The junction had 2 bases not matched to a gene; V was cut back by 4 bases and J by 4 bases. The germline gives CDR1 LGHDT, CDR2 YNNKEL (reference sequence). The CDR3 is 15 amino acids. The CDR3 nucleotides are TGTGCCAGCAGCCCGACTAGCGGGGGATACAATGAGCAGTTCTTC. Translation gives CASSPTSGGYNEQFF.

This chain connects TRBV15 to TRBJ2-5; D is uncertain. CDR3 length equals 12 residues. CDR1 and CDR2 (germline): LNHNV, YYDKDF (reference sequence). V gave up 0 bases and J gave up 5 bases, with 4 bases separating them. CDR3 loop: CATSRDEETQYF. CDR3 DNA: TGTGCCACCAGCAGAGATGAGGAGACCCAGTACTTC.

This rearrangement joins TRBV29-1 to TRBJ2-1; 10 positions match TRBD1. V lost 7 bases to trimming and J lost 6 bases; unmatched junction nucleotides: 3. Germline values: CDR1 SQVTM, CDR2 ANQGSEA. The CDR3 sequence is 12 residues long. Here the CDR3 reads CSGGTGVNEQFF. CDR3 DNA sequence: TGCAGCGGGGGGACAGGGGTCAATGAGCAGTTCTTC.

The genes are TRBV6-5 and TRBJ2-5; TRBD2 aligns across 10 bases. Germline assignment: CDR1 MNHEY and CDR2 SVGAGI. The junction had 5 bases not matched to a gene; V was cut back by 2 bases and J by 5 bases. The CDR3 runs to 15 residues. The CDR3, as DNA: TGTGCCAGCAGTTACGGGCTAGCGGGAGTTGAGACCCAGTACTTC. Translating gives CASSYGLAGVETQYF.

The chain is built from TRBV28 and TRBJ1-1, with D possibly being TRBD1 (6 bases). This CDR3 is 13 amino acids long. The V gene lost 4 bases and the J gene lost 3 bases, with 9 bases spanning the gap. Germline CDR1 is MDHEN and CDR2 is SYDVKM. The CDR3 DNA follows: TGTGCCAGCAGTTACAGGGCCGACACTGAAGCTTTCTTT. Residues: CASSYRADTEAFF.

The chain joins TRBV7-2 to TRBJ1-1, with no clear D. The CDR3 totals 15 residues. Trimming shortened V by 4 bases and J by 4 bases, and 16 bases separated the two germline ends. Germline CDR1 SGHTA, CDR2 FQGNSA. The CDR3 DNA reads as TGTGCCAGCAGCTGGATCGGAGGTGGAGGCACTGAAGCTTTCTTT. Translation gives CASSWIGGGGTEAFF.

The genes are TRBV7-3 and TRBJ2-1, with TRBD2 matching 12 bases. From germline, CDR1 is SGHTA and CDR2 FQGTGA. Trimming cost V 5 bases and J 4 bases; bases outside gene matches: 12. The CDR3 sequence is 18 residues long. In nucleotides, the CDR3 is TGTGCCAGCAGCCAGCTAGCGGGAGGGCCATCCGGGTACAATGAGCAGTTCTTC. Amino acids: CASSQLAGGPSGYNEQFF.

J is TRBJ2-1 and V is TRBV14; TRBD2 matches 9 bases. The CDR3 contains 15 residues. Germline CDR1 reads SGHDN; CDR2 reads FVKESK. J lost 5 bases, V lost 4 bases, and 6 bases had no gene match. CDR3 protein: CASSRLSGGNNEQFF. The CDR3 nucleotides read TGTGCCAGCAGCCGACTAAGCGGGGGGAACAATGAGCAGTTCTTC.

V is TRBV28 and J is TRBJ1-3; TRBD1 agrees at 10 bases. The CDR3 loop spans 16 amino acids. The ends lost 3 bases at V and 0 bases at J; junction bases unmatched: 2. The germline V gene encodes CDR1 MDHEN and CDR2 SYDVKM. CDR3: CASSFGTGASGNTIYF. In nucleotides, the CDR3 is TGTGCCAGCAGTTTTGGGACAGGGGCCTCTGGAAACACCATATATTTT. The full variable domain, rest sourced from reference TRBV28 and TRBJ1-3, is DVKVTQSSRYLVKRTGEKVFLECVQDMDHENMFWYRQDPGLGLRLIYFSYDVKMKEKGDIPEGYSVSREKKERFSLILESASTNQTSMYLCASSFGTGASGNTIYFGEGSWLTVV.

This sequence joins TRBV10-3 and TRBJ1-6, with 9 bases matching TRBD1. V trimming: 6 bases; J trimming: 5 bases; junction bases outside the gene matches: 5. Germline V gene data show CDR1 as ENHRY and CDR2 as SYGVKD. This CDR3 region has 15 residues. The CDR3: CAIRGQGFNNSPLHF. The CDR3 DNA follows: TGTGCCATCAGGGGACAGGGCTTTAATAATTCACCCCTCCACTTT.